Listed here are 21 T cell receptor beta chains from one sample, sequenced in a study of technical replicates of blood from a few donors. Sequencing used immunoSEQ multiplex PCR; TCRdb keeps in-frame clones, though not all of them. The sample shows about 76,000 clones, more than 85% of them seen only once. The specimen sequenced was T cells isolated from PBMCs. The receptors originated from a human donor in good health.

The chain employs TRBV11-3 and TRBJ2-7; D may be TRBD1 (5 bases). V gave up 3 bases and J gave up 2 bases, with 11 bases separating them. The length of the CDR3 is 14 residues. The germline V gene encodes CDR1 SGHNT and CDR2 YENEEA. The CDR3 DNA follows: TGTGCCAGCAGCTTGGGGCTTTTCCCCTACGAGCAGTACTTC. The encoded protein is CASSLGLFPYEQYF. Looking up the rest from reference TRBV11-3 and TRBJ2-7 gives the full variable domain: EAGVVQSPRYKIIEKKQPVAFWCNPISGHNTLYWYLQNLGQGPELLIRYENEEAVDDSQLPKDRFSAERLKGVDSTLKIQPAELGDSAVYLCASSLGLFPYEQYFGPGTRLTVT.

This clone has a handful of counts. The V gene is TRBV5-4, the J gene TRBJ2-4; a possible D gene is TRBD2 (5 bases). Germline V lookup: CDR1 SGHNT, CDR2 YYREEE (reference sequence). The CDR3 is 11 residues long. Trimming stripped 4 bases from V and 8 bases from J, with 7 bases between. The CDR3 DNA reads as TGTGCCAGCAGCCCCGGGGACATTCAGTACTTC. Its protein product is CASSPGDIQYF.

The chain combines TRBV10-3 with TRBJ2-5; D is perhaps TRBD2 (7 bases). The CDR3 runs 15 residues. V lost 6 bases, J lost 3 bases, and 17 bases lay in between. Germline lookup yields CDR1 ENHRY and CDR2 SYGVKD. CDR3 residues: CAIRKGTGREETQYF. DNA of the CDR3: TGTGCCATCAGAAAGGGTACAGGGAGGGAAGAGACCCAGTACTTC.

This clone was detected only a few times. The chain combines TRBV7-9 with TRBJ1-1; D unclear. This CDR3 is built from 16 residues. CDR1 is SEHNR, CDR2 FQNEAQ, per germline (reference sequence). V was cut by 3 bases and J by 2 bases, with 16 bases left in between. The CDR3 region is CASSFLGRGSNTEAFF. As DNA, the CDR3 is TGTGCCAGCAGCTTCCTCGGGCGGGGATCCAACACTGAAGCTTTCTTT.

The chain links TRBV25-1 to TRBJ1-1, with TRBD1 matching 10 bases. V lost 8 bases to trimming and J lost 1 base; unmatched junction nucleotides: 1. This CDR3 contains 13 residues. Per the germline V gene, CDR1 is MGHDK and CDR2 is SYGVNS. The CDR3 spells CASGTGENTEAFF. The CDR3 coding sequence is TGTGCCAGCGGGACAGGGGAGAACACTGAAGCTTTCTTT.

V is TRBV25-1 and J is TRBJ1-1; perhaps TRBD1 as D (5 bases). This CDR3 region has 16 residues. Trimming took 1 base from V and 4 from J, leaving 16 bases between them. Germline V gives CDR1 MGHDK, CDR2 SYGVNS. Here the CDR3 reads CASSELSGSGGTEAFF. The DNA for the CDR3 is TGTGCCAGCAGTGAATTGTCTGGTTCGGGGGGCACTGAAGCTTTCTTT.

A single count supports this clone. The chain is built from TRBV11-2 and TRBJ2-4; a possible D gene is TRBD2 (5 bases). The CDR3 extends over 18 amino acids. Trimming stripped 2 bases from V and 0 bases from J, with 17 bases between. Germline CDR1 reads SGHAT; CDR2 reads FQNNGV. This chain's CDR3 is CASSLRPRGPVAKNIQYF. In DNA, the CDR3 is TGTGCCAGCAGCTTAAGGCCAAGAGGGCCCGTAGCCAAAAACATTCAGTACTTC.

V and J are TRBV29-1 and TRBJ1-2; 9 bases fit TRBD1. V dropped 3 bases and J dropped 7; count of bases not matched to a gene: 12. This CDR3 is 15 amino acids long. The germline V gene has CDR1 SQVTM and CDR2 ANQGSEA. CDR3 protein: CSVEDDGTGISGYTF. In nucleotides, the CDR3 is TGCAGCGTTGAGGACGACGGGACAGGGATCTCTGGCTACACCTTC.

CDR3 coding DNA: TGCGCCAGCAGCGAAACAGGGTTGAGGACCTATGGCTACACCTTC. Amino acid sequence: CASSETGLRTYGYTF. The chain carries TRBV5-1 and TRBJ1-2; weak D call: TRBD1 (6 bases). Germline lookup yields CDR1 SGHRS and CDR2 YFSETQ. The CDR3 extends over 15 amino acids. V lost 4 bases, J lost 4 bases, and 17 bases lay in between.

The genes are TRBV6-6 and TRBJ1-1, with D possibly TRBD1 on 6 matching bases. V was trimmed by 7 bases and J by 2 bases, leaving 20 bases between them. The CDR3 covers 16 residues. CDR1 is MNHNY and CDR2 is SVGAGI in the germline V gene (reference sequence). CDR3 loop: CASNSGSGTKNTEAFF. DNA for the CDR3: TGTGCCAGCAATTCAGGCTCCGGGACAAAAAACACTGAAGCTTTCTTT.

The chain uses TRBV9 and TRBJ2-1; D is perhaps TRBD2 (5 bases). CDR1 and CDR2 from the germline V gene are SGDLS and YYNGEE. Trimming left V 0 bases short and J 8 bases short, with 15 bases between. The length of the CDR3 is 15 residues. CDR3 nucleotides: TGTGCCAGCAGCGTAGGATTTTCGGCCGGGGATGAGCAGTTCTTC. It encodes CASSVGFSAGDEQFF. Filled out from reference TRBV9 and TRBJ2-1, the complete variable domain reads DSGVTQTPKHLITATGQRVTLRCSPRSGDLSVYWYQQSLDQGLQFLIQYYNGEERAKGNILERFSAQQFPDLHSELNLSSLELGDSALYFCASSVGFSAGDEQFFGPGTRLTVL.

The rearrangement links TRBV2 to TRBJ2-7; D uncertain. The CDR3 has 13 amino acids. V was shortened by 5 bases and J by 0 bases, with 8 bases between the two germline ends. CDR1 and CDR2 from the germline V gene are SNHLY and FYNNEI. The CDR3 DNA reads TGTGCCAGCAGTATAATTAGCTCCTACGAGCAGTACTTC. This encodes CASSIISSYEQYF.

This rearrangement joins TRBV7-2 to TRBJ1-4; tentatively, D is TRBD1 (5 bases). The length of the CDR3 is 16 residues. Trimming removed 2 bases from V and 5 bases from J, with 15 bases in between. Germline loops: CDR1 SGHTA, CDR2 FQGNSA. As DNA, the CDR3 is TGTGCCAGCAGCTTACGTGGCAGGGTGGCAAATGAAAAACTGTTTTTT. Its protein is CASSLRGRVANEKLFF.

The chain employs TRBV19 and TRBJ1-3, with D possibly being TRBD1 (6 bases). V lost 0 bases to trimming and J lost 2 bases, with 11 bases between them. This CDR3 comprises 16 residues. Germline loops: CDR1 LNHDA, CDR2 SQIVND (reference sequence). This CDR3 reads CASSIERGGTGNTIYF. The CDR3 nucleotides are TGTGCCAGTAGTATAGAGAGGGGGGGCACTGGAAACACCATATATTTT.

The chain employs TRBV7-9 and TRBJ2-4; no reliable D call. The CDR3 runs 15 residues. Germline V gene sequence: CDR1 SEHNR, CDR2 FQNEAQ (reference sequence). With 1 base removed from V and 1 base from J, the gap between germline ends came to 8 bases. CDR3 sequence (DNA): TGTGCCAGCAGCTTAGGATCGGTCGCCAAAAACATTCAGTACTTC. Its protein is CASSLGSVAKNIQYF.

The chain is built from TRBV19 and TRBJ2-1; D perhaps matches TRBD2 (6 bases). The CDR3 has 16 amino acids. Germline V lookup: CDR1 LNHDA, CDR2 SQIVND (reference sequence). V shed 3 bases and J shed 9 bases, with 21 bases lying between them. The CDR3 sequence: CASSMWGTGNAVEQFF. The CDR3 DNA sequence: TGTGCCAGTAGTATGTGGGGGACTGGGAATGCTGTTGAGCAGTTCTTC.

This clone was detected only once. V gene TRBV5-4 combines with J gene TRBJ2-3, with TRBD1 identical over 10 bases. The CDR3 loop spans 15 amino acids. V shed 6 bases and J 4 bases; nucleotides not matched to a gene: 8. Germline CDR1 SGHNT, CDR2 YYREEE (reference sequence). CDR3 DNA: TGTGCCAGCACTTGGGACAGGGGCGGCGCAGATACGCAGTATTTT. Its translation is CASTWDRGGADTQYF.

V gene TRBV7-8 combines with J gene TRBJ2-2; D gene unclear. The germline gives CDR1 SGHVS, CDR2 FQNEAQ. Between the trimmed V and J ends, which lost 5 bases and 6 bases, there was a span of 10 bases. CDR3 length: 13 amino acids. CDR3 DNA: TGTGCCAGCAGCCCCATACCGGCCGGGGAGCTGTTTTTT. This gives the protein CASSPIPAGELFF.

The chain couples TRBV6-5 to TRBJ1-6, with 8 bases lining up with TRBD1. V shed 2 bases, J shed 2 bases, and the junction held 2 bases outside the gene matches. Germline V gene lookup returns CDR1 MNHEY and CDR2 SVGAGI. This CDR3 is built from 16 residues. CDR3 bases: TGTGCCAGCAGTTACAGACAGGGGCCCTATAATTCACCCCTCCACTTT. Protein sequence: CASSYRQGPYNSPLHF.

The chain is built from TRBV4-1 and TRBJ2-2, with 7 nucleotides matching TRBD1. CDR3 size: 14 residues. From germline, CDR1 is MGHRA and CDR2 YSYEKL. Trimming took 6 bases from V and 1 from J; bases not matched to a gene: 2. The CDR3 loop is CASSRQGNTGELFF. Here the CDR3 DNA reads TGCGCCAGCAGTAGACAGGGGAACACCGGGGAGCTGTTTTTT.

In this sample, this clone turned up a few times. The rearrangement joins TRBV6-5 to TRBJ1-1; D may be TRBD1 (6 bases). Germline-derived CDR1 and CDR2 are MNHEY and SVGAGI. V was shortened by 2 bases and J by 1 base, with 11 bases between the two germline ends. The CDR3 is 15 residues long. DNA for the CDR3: TGTGCCAGCAGTTACGTGGGGGGGGCGAACACTGAAGCTTTCTTT. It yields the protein CASSYVGGANTEAFF.